A single sample is the source of the 22 T cell receptor beta chains below, sequenced in a study of T cell repertoires in cytomegalovirus infection. Via MiXCR, TCRdb re-called the reads, giving one row per CDR3 protein. The repertoire has 300,000 to 450,000 distinct CDR3 sequences, 15% to 20% of them found once; the top ten carry 8.7%. Sequenced sample: PBMCs. Receptors originate from a human donor in good health (CMV status not recorded). Some clones in this sample may be carry-over from other donors' samples.

The sample holds a few counts of this clonotype. The rearrangement uses TRBV11-2 and TRBJ2-2, with D tentatively TRBD1 (6 bases). Germline V gene data show CDR1 as SGHAT and CDR2 as FQNNGV. The germline V and J ends were trimmed by 4 bases and 4 bases, with 16 bases remaining between them. The CDR3 is made up of 16 amino acids. The CDR3 spells CASSSGQRGATGELFF. The CDR3 coding sequence is TGTGCCAGCAGCTCCGGACAGCGTGGGGCCACCGGGGAGCTGTTTTTT.

The CDR3 DNA reads as TGCGCCAGCAGCTTGGAATATGGGGCCACTGAAGCTTTCTTT. Translated: CASSLEYGATEAFF. V and J are TRBV5-1 and TRBJ1-1; D is perhaps TRBD1 (5 bases). The V gene lost 0 bases and the J gene lost 4 bases, with 10 bases spanning the gap. This CDR3 spans 14 amino acids. Germline CDR1 and CDR2: SGHRS and YFSETQ. The full variable domain, in which reference TRBV5-1 and TRBJ1-1 provide the parts outside the CDR3, is KAGVTQTPRYLIKTRGQQVTLSCSPISGHRSVSWYQQTPGQGLQFLFEYFSETQRNKGNFPGRFSGRQFSNSRSEMNVSTLELGDSALYLCASSLEYGATEAFFGQGTRLTVV.

This clonotype was seen at least ten times. The J gene is TRBJ2-3, the V gene TRBV11-2; TRBD2 matches at 7 bases. Trimming cost V 7 bases and J 3 bases; bases outside gene matches: 10. The CDR3 has 15 amino acids. The germline V gene has CDR1 SGHAT and CDR2 FQNNGV. The CDR3 reads CASKYQRGLTDTQYF. The CDR3 region has the DNA TGTGCCAGCAAGTACCAGCGGGGTTTGACAGATACGCAGTATTTT. Variable domain in full (rest from reference TRBV11-2 and TRBJ2-3): EAGVAQSPRYKIIEKRQSVAFWCNPISGHATLYWYQQILGQGPKLLIQFQNNGVVDDSQLPKDRFSAERLKGVDSTLKIQPAKLEDSAVYLCASKYQRGLTDTQYFGPGTRLTVL.

In this sample, this clonotype turned up a few times. V usage is TRBV10-3 and J usage is TRBJ2-1, with 9 bases lining up with TRBD1. After removal of 9 bases from V and 8 bases from J, the junction contained 8 bases not matched to a gene. Germline values: CDR1 ENHRY, CDR2 SYGVKD. This CDR3 is built from 13 residues. The DNA of the CDR3 is TGTGCCATACCGGGACAGGGACTCGATGAGCAGTTCTTC. This gives the protein CAIPGQGLDEQFF.

This clonotype was found a few times. The chain carries TRBV2 and TRBJ1-5; a weak D match, TRBD1 (5 bases). CDR3 length: 15 residues. Trimming took off 4 bases at V and 2 bases at J, with 12 bases between the two ends. CDR1 is SNHLY and CDR2 is FYNNEI in the germline V gene. CDR3 DNA: TGTGCCAGCAGTGGGGCAGGGAGACGCAATCAGCCCCAGCATTTT. As protein: CASSGAGRRNQPQHF.

This clonotype was counted a few times. The CDR3 region is CASSLASGQPQHF. CDR3 nucleotide sequence: TGCGCCAGCAGCTTGGCCAGTGGTCAGCCCCAGCATTTT. The chain carries TRBV5-1 and TRBJ1-5, with D hard to call. Trimming took 0 bases from V and 6 from J, leaving 7 bases between them. CDR1 is SGHRS, CDR2 YFSETQ, per germline. CDR3 length: 13 residues.

V gene TRBV9 combines with J gene TRBJ2-1; 9 bases are a match to TRBD2. Germline-derived CDR1 and CDR2 are SGDLS and YYNGEE. This CDR3 has 15 residues. Germline trimming cut 0 bases from V and 7 bases from J; bases unmatched to any gene: 5. CDR3 sequence: CASSVEVAGANEQFF. CDR3 DNA sequence: TGTGCCAGCAGCGTAGAGGTAGCGGGAGCAAATGAGCAGTTCTTC.

This clonotype has more than one count but fewer than ten. V usage is TRBV28 and J usage is TRBJ2-7; 12 positions agree with TRBD1. The CDR3 contains 16 residues. Germline V gene data show CDR1 as MDHEN and CDR2 as SYDVKM. V dropped 5 bases and J dropped 2; count of bases not matched to a gene: 7. DNA for the CDR3: TGTGCCAGCAGTACGGGGACAGGGGGCCCAACCTACGAGCAGTACTTC. The encoded protein is CASSTGTGGPTYEQYF.

The chain carries TRBV20-1 and TRBJ2-1; no firm D call. Germline V gene data show CDR1 as DFQATT and CDR2 as SNEGSKA (reference sequence). Trimming shortened V by 3 bases and J by 3 bases, and 6 bases separated the two germline ends. The CDR3 covers 12 residues. CDR3 coding DNA: TGCAGTGCTAGGGGAAACTACAATGAGCAGTTCTTC. Protein sequence: CSARGNYNEQFF.

A few counts support this clonotype. V is TRBV12-3 or TRBV12-4 and J is TRBJ1-5, with D uncertain. CDR3 length equals 14 residues. Trimming removed 3 bases from V and 9 bases from J, with 15 bases in between. CDR3 DNA sequence: TGTGCCAGCAGTTTGGGCCGCCCGAATGGGCCCCAGCATTTT. Its protein product is CASSLGRPNGPQHF.

V is TRBV6-2 or TRBV6-3 and J is TRBJ1-1; D is ambiguous. This CDR3 is built from 16 residues. CDR1 and CDR2 from the germline V gene are MNHEY and SVGEGT. Between the trimmed V and J ends, which lost 6 bases and 5 bases, there was a span of 22 bases. CDR3 sequence: CASRGGPQKSRTEAFF. As DNA, the CDR3 is TGTGCCAGCAGAGGAGGGCCACAGAAGAGTAGGACTGAAGCTTTCTTT.

The chain recombines TRBV12-3 or TRBV12-4 with TRBJ2-3; D uncertain. V was cut by 3 bases and J by 6 bases, with 10 bases left in between. The CDR3 has 13 residues. The CDR3: CASSLGFVDTQYF. CDR3 sequence (DNA): TGTGCCAGCAGTTTGGGTTTTGTCGATACGCAGTATTTT.

The chain links TRBV9 to TRBJ2-7; weak D call: TRBD2 (6 bases). The V gene's germline CDR1 is SGDLS and CDR2 YYNGEE. CDR3 length: 13 amino acids. The ends were cut back, 0 bases at V and 6 bases at J, with 10 bases in the middle. DNA of the CDR3: TGTGCCAGCAGCGTAGGTTTGGGGGGCGAGCAGTACTTC. Protein: CASSVGLGGEQYF.

This clonotype has only a few counts. The V gene is TRBV7-9, the J gene TRBJ2-5; the D gene is possibly TRBD2 (6 bases). Trimming pared 3 bases from V and 0 bases from J, leaving 8 bases between. In germline, CDR1 is SEHNR, CDR2 FQNEAQ (reference sequence). CDR3 size: 14 residues. CDR3 sequence: CASSFSGDQETQYF. The CDR3 DNA is TGTGCCAGCAGCTTTTCGGGGGACCAAGAGACCCAGTACTTC.

This clonotype showed up just a few times. The CDR3 region is CASSQDRGGPSYEQYF. DNA of the CDR3: TGCGCCAGCAGCCAAGATCGTGGGGGACCCTCCTACGAGCAGTACTTC. This chain uses TRBV4-3 with TRBJ2-7; D possibly matches TRBD1 or TRBD2 (5 bases each). The CDR3 sequence is 16 residues long. The V end lost 0 bases, the J end lost 0 bases, and 12 bases lay between the germline ends. Germline V lookup: CDR1 LGHNA, CDR2 YSLEER.

The genes are TRBV4-1 and TRBJ1-5; 9 nucleotides match TRBD1. The V gene's germline CDR1 is MGHRA and CDR2 YSYEKL. This CDR3 is built from 16 residues. V trimming: 3 bases; J trimming: 0 bases; junction bases outside the gene matches: 3. As DNA, the CDR3 is TGCGCCAGCAGCCACCGACAGGGGGATAGCAATCAGCCCCAGCATTTT. Protein product: CASSHRQGDSNQPQHF.

This sequence joins TRBV7-9 and TRBJ2-3; possibly TRBD1 for D (6 bases). The CDR3 has 15 residues. Germline CDR1 is SEHNR and CDR2 is FQNEAQ (reference sequence). V lost 7 bases and J 4 bases, leaving 18 bases between the germline ends. The CDR3 sequence: CASTNKGRGSDTQYF. In DNA form, the CDR3 reads TGTGCCAGCACGAACAAAGGCAGGGGCTCAGATACGCAGTATTTT.

This clonotype was seen a handful of times. V usage is TRBV2 and J usage is TRBJ1-5, with 8 bases matching TRBD1. Germline CDR1 and CDR2: SNHLY and FYNNEI. V lost 5 bases to trimming and J lost 10 bases; unmatched junction nucleotides: 10. This CDR3 has 14 residues. CDR3 coding DNA: TGTGCCAGCAGTTCCGGACAGGGCATCAGCCCCCAGCATTTT. Translated: CASSSGQGISPQHF.

This clonotype was seen only a few times. The rearrangement links TRBV7-6 to TRBJ1-4; D uncertain. The germline V gene has CDR1 SGHVS and CDR2 FNYEAQ. V lost 6 bases, J lost 6 bases, and 17 bases lay in between. The CDR3 spans 15 residues. The CDR3, as DNA: TGTGCCAGCAGTCGCCTTTCTACCCTCGATGAAAAACTGTTTTTT. It yields the protein CASSRLSTLDEKLFF.

A remark on this clonotype: This sequence may be a read error, since a much larger clone differs from it by one base. The rearrangement uses TRBV6-8 and TRBJ2-7; no definite D call. Germline CDR1 is MNHGY and CDR2 is SAAAGT. The CDR3 sequence is 12 residues long. DNA for the CDR3: TGTGTCAGCAGTGCTAACATCTACGAGCAGTACTTC. Protein sequence: CVSSANIYEQYF.

This clonotype was seen just once. The V gene is TRBV20-1, the J gene TRBJ2-4; maybe TRBD2 (6 bases). This CDR3 comprises 15 residues. In germline, CDR1 is DFQATT, CDR2 SNEGSKA (reference sequence). Trimming shortened V by 0 bases and J by 1 base, and 10 bases separated the two germline ends. The CDR3 loop reads CSARDPREAKNIQYF. CDR3 in DNA: TGCAGTGCTAGAGATCCCCGGGAGGCCAAAAACATTCAGTACTTC.

This chain connects TRBV29-1 to TRBJ2-1; maybe TRBD1 (5 bases). Trimming removed 4 bases at V and 2 bases at J, with 12 bases between. Germline CDR1 reads SQVTM; CDR2 reads ANQGSEA. CDR3 length equals 14 residues. The DNA of the CDR3 is TGCAGCGTTGGCAGGGCGCCAACCTACAATGAGCAGTTCTTC. Protein product: CSVGRAPTYNEQFF.